This is a list of T cell receptor beta chains from one sample in a study of cytomegalovirus exposure and HLA in healthy donors. Sequencing was performed with immunoSEQ multiplex PCR; in TCRdb, only in-frame clones are kept and a portion is missing. The sample comprises 150,000 or so clones, about 86% of which are singletons, and about a fifth rests with the top ten. The material sequenced was PBMCs. These receptors originate from a man in his late teens or twenties in good health and CMV-seropositive. Each CDR3 is given with its conserved first and last residue. Each record gives: V gene, D gene, J gene, clone size, CDR3 protein, CDR3 DNA. A D gene is named only where the DNA matches it firmly. Expanded clones get a size class; other rows say once, few or many, or leave the size out.

TRBV29-1	.	TRBJ2-3	.	CSVGGLVTDTQYF	TGCAGCGTTGGGGGCCTAGTTACAGATACGCAGTATTTT
TRBV5-6	.	TRBJ1-3	.	CASSRGGTGNTIYF	TGTGCCAGCAGTAGAGGGGGTACTGGAAACACCATATATTTT
TRBV7-2	.	TRBJ2-7	.	CASKLSDSSSSYEQYF	TGTGCCAGCAAACTATCGGACAGTTCAAGCTCCTACGAGCAGTACTTC
TRBV27	TRBD1	TRBJ1-2	.	CASSSSGTGVNGYTF	TGTGCCAGCAGTTCCTCCGGGACAGGGGTCAACGGCTACACCTTC
TRBV12-2	.	TRBJ1-1	.	CASRLAGEEGTEAFF	TGTGCAAGTCGCTTAGCAGGGGAGGAGGGGACTGAAGCTTTCTTT
TRBV7-3	.	TRBJ1-3	.	CASSLRFGRPSSGNTIYF	TGTGCCAGCAGCTTAAGGTTCGGCAGGCCGAGCTCTGGAAACACCATATATTTT
TRBV27	.	TRBJ2-2	once	CASSFTNTGELFF	TGTGCCAGCAGTTTCACGAACACCGGGGAGCTGTTTTTT
TRBV15	.	TRBJ2-7	once	CATSRASYEQYF	TGTGCCACCAGCAGGGCCTCCTACGAGCAGTACTTC
TRBV12-5	TRBD1	TRBJ2-7	few	CASGRQGSYEQYF	TGTGCTAGTGGTCGACAGGGCTCCTACGAGCAGTACTTC
TRBV6-6	TRBD1	TRBJ1-3	few	CASRDRGGNTIYF	TGTGCCAGCAGGGACAGGGGTGGAAACACCATATATTTT
TRBV7-9	TRBD2	TRBJ2-7	.	CASRVSGSVYEQYF	TGTGCCAGCAGGGTGAGCGGGAGCGTCTACGAGCAGTACTTC
TRBV19	.	TRBJ1-1	once	CASSIGAAEAFF	TGTGCCAGTAGTATAGGGGCAGCTGAAGCTTTCTTT
TRBV6-1	.	TRBJ1-6	.	CASSEGDRLWSPLHF	TGTGCCAGCAGTGAAGGCGACAGGCTCTGGTCACCCCTCCACTTT
TRBV19	TRBD1	TRBJ2-1	.	CASSEGAGVVIPYNEQFF	TGTGCCAGTAGTGAGGGGGCAGGGGTAGTTATACCTTACAATGAGCAGTTCTTC
TRBV6-1	.	TRBJ2-7	.	CASRGAEFSSYEQYF	TGTGCCAGCAGGGGGGCGGAGTTCAGCTCCTACGAGCAGTACTTC
TRBV19	.	TRBJ1-2	.	CASSRLANYGYTF	TGTGCCAGTAGTAGATTGGCCAACTATGGCTACACCTTC
TRBV2	.	TRBJ2-2	.	CASTFRPGTGELFF	TGTGCCAGCACCTTCCGCCCCGGGACCGGGGAGCTGTTTTTT
TRBV18	TRBD1	TRBJ1-1	.	CASSPTGGNTEAFF	TGTGCCAGCTCACCGACAGGGGGCAACACTGAAGCTTTCTTT
TRBV4-3	TRBD2	TRBJ2-1	.	CASSQEEAGGGVEQFF	TGCGCCAGCAGCCAAGAAGAAGCGGGAGGGGGTGTGGAGCAGTTCTTC
TRBV5-1	.	TRBJ2-5	.	CASSSQMPSGETQYF	TGCGCCAGCAGCTCCCAAATGCCCTCCGGGGAGACCCAGTACTTC
TRBV19	TRBD1	TRBJ1-4	.	CASSIAGTATNEKLFF	TGTGCCAGTAGTATCGCCGGGACAGCCACTAATGAAAAACTGTTTTTT
TRBV27	TRBD1	TRBJ1-6	.	CASTSKTGGHSPLHF	TGTGCCAGCACTTCCAAGACAGGGGGCCACTCACCCCTCCACTTT
TRBV30	TRBD2	TRBJ2-7	.	CAWRGLAGGPPYEQYF	TGTGCCTGGAGGGGACTAGCGGGAGGGCCGCCCTACGAGCAGTACTTC
TRBV5-6	.	TRBJ2-1	once	CASSPLGGGNYNEQFF	TGTGCCAGCAGCCCCCTCGGAGGGGGCAATTACAATGAGCAGTTCTTC
TRBV2	TRBD2	TRBJ2-5	.	CASLLAGAPWQYF	TGTGCCAGCCTCCTAGCGGGGGCCCCGTGGCAGTACTTC
TRBV6-4	TRBD1	TRBJ2-3	.	CASSGTGGTDTQYF	TGTGCCAGCAGTGGGACAGGGGGCACAGATACGCAGTATTTT
TRBV11-2	.	TRBJ2-1	.	CASSLEHTSYNEQFF	TGTGCCAGCAGCTTAGAACATACCTCCTACAATGAGCAGTTCTTC
TRBV19	.	TRBJ1-2	.	CASMRGGILTNYGYTF	TGTGCCAGTATGAGGGGAGGGATCCTGACCAACTATGGCTACACCTTC
TRBV11-3	.	TRBJ2-7	.	CASSFPRDSYEQYF	TGTGCCAGCAGCTTTCCCAGGGACTCCTACGAGCAGTACTTC
TRBV4-3	.	TRBJ2-1	.	CASSHAGAYNEQFF	TGCGCCAGCAGCCATGCCGGGGCCTACAATGAGCAGTTCTTC
TRBV27	.	TRBJ2-7	.	CASSPSPHEQYF	TGTGCCAGCAGTCCCTCCCCCCACGAGCAGTACTTC
TRBV2	.	TRBJ2-5	.	CASSEVGTSQTQYF	TGTGCCAGCAGTGAGGTGGGAACTAGCCAGACCCAGTACTTC
TRBV4-3	.	TRBJ2-7	.	CASSLWRGSSYEQYF	TGCGCCAGCAGCCTTTGGCGGGGAAGCTCCTACGAGCAGTACTTC
TRBV6-5	TRBD2	TRBJ2-3	.	CASSSLAGAQDTQYF	TGTGCCAGCAGTTCCCTAGCGGGAGCCCAAGATACGCAGTATTTT
TRBV30	TRBD1	TRBJ1-5	.	CAWSVHRGNQPQHF	TGTGCCTGGAGTGTCCACAGGGGTAATCAGCCCCAGCATTTT
TRBV6-6	TRBD1	TRBJ1-2	.	CASSSRTGRSGYTF	TGTGCCAGCAGTTCCCGGACAGGGCGAAGTGGCTACACCTTC
TRBV9	.	TRBJ1-1	.	CASSVAGGNRVEAFF	TGTGCCAGCAGCGTAGCGGGGGGCAACCGAGTCGAAGCTTTCTTT
TRBV11-2	.	TRBJ1-1	.	CASSLTGGLNTEAFF	TGTGCCAGCAGCTTAACGGGGGGCTTGAACACTGAAGCTTTCTTT
TRBV28	TRBD1	TRBJ1-2	.	CASSSFNRGDYGYTF	TGTGCCAGCAGTTCCTTTAACAGGGGGGACTATGGCTACACCTTC
TRBV30	TRBD2	TRBJ2-5	.	CAWASGRETQYF	TGTGCCTGGGCTAGCGGGAGGGAGACCCAGTACTTC
TRBV6-1	.	TRBJ1-1	once	CASSTLNTEAFF	TGTGCCAGCAGTACTCTCAACACTGAAGCTTTCTTT
TRBV21-1	.	TRBJ1-1	.	CAGGQGRTEAFF	TGTGCCGGCGGACAGGGGCGCACTGAAGCTTTCTTT